Listed below are T cell receptor beta chains from one sample, sequenced in a study of blood T cells in healthy people across ages. TCRdb ran MiXCR on the 5' RACE reads and lists one entry per CDR3 protein. Among more than 1 million distinct CDR3 sequences listed, around 45% were seen once. The sequencing input was blood. All receptors derive from an older woman in good health. Each CDR3 is given with its conserved first and last residue. Fields, in order: D gene, clone size, J gene, V gene, CDR3 protein, CDR3 DNA. A D gene is named only where the DNA matches it firmly. Where a row states a size, it is once, few, many or the class of an expanded clone; other rows omit it.

TRBD2	few	TRBJ2-5	TRBV2	CASVGSGSQETQYF	TGTGCCAGCGTGGGTAGCGGGAGTCAAGAGACCCAGTACTTC
-	few	TRBJ2-5	TRBV25-1	CASSVPALAVQYF	TGTGCCAGCAGTGTACCCGCCTTGGCAGTCCAGTACTTC
-	-	TRBJ2-7	TRBV13	CASSPPGGSRYEQYF	TGTGCCAGCAGCCCCCCCGGAGGGAGTCGCTACGAGCAGTACTTC
TRBD2	-	TRBJ2-3	TRBV20-1	CSAKGRAGAEDTQYF	TGCAGTGCTAAGGGACGAGCGGGAGCCGAAGATACGCAGTATTTT
TRBD2	-	TRBJ2-1	TRBV6-5	CASSYSRLAGEEQFF	TGTGCCAGCAGTTACTCGAGACTAGCGGGAGAGGAGCAGTTCTTC
TRBD2	once	TRBJ2-7	TRBV20-1	CSARATSGRDEQYF	TGCAGTGCTAGAGCGACTAGCGGGAGAGACGAGCAGTACTTC
-	-	TRBJ2-3	TRBV7-2	CASSLRDSLSSNTQYF	TGTGCCAGCAGCCTAAGGGACTCGCTAAGCAGTAATACGCAGTATTTT
TRBD2	-	TRBJ2-5	TRBV6-2/TRBV6-3	CASKGYSGRPRNEQYF	TGTGCCAGCAAGGGATATAGCGGGAGACCTCGCAATGAGCAGTACTTC
-	once	TRBJ2-7	TRBV14	CASSQVERAPQYF	TGTGCCAGCAGCCAAGTCGAGAGGGCGCCCCAGTACTTC
-	-	TRBJ2-5	TRBV7-9	CASSSGTPSRQYF	TGTGCCAGCAGCTCCGGGACTCCTTCGAGGCAGTACTTC
TRBD1	-	TRBJ2-1	TRBV3-1	CASTPRTGSSYEQFF	TGTGCCAGCACCCCTCGGACAGGGAGCTCCTACGAGCAGTTCTTC
TRBD2	once	TRBJ2-5	TRBV20-1	CSARGAGLGETQYF	TGCAGTGCTAGAGGCGCGGGACTAGGAGAGACCCAGTACTTC
TRBD1	-	TRBJ1-2	TRBV20-1	CSASDRQGVTDYGYTF	TGCAGTGCTAGCGACCGACAGGGGGTGACCGACTATGGCTACACCTTC
-	-	TRBJ2-5	TRBV7-6	CASSLLAEGAETQYF	TGTGCCAGCAGCTTACTTGCGGAGGGTGCAGAGACCCAGTACTTC
TRBD1	few	TRBJ2-5	TRBV29-1	CSTRQGGETQYF	TGCAGCACTCGACAGGGCGGAGAGACCCAGTACTTC
TRBD2	-	TRBJ2-1	TRBV25-1	CASSRTSGIPASYNEQFF	TGTGCCAGCAGCCGGACTAGCGGGATCCCTGCCTCCTACAATGAGCAGTTCTTC
TRBD2	few	TRBJ2-3	TRBV27	CASTTSGTHTDTQYF	TGTGCCAGCACCACTAGCGGGACCCACACAGATACGCAGTATTTT
TRBD2	once	TRBJ2-5	TRBV25-1	CASSAGGDETQYF	TGTGCCAGCAGCGCTGGGGGGGACGAGACCCAGTACTTC
-	many	TRBJ2-1	TRBV18	CASSPQSRNEQFF	TGTGCCAGCTCACCTCAGTCGAGGAACGAGCAGTTCTTC
-	few	TRBJ2-1	TRBV9	CASSVQGSRNEQFF	TGTGCCAGCAGCGTCCAGGGAAGTAGAAATGAGCAGTTCTTC
-	once	TRBJ2-1	TRBV6-6	CASSYSLQVAACNEQFF	TGTGCCAGCAGTTACTCGCTACAAGTAGCGGCGTGCAATGAGCAGTTCTTC
-	-	TRBJ2-7	TRBV7-2	CASSLGRGLQSEQYF	TGTGCCAGCAGCTTAGGCAGGGGACTACAGAGCGAGCAGTACTTC
-	few	TRBJ2-3	TRBV28	CASSLLTGVITDTQYF	TGTGCCAGCAGTTTATTGACAGGTGTTATCACAGATACGCAGTATTTT
-	few	TRBJ2-5	TRBV13	CASSLVSNQETQYF	TGTGCCAGCAGCTTAGTGAGCAACCAAGAGACCCAGTACTTC
TRBD2	-	TRBJ2-2	TRBV5-1	CASSLGVAGGRTNTGELFF	TGCGCCAGCAGCTTGGGAGTAGCGGGAGGGCGGACTAACACCGGGGAGCTGTTTTTT
-	-	TRBJ2-3	TRBV12-3/TRBV12-4	CASSHQGEESTDTQYF	TGTGCCAGCAGTCATCAGGGTGAGGAGAGCACAGATACGCAGTATTTT
TRBD2	few	TRBJ2-7	TRBV20-1	CSARDLLTSGYEQYF	TGCAGTGCTAGAGATCTCTTGACTAGCGGCTACGAGCAGTACTTC
-	few	TRBJ2-3	TRBV24-1	CATSADKGDTQYF	TGTGCCACCAGTGCCGACAAGGGTGATACGCAGTATTTT
TRBD2	-	TRBJ2-3	TRBV15	CATSGLAGDSSTDTQYF	TGTGCCACAAGCGGACTAGCGGGTGACTCTAGCACAGATACGCAGTATTTT
-	-	TRBJ1-2	TRBV27	CASSPGGTSYGYTF	TGTGCCAGCAGCCCCGGGGGGACCAGCTATGGCTACACCTTC
-	few	TRBJ2-1	TRBV6-2/TRBV6-3	CASSSTEAGGSYNEQFF	TGTGCCAGCAGTTCCACTGAGGCCGGGGGATCCTACAATGAGCAGTTCTTC
-	-	TRBJ2-3	TRBV11-2	CASSRRPGSTDTQYF	TGTGCCAGCAGCCGACGGCCTGGGAGCACAGATACGCAGTATTTT
-	once	TRBJ2-6	TRBV28	CASSLPNLGANVLTF	TGTGCCAGCAGCCTCCCGAACCTAGGGGCCAACGTCCTGACTTTC
-	-	TRBJ1-5	TRBV20-1	CSARLLGVGNQPQHF	TGCAGTGCTAGACTGCTGGGGGTTGGCAATCAGCCCCAGCATTTT
TRBD1	-	TRBJ1-1	TRBV7-9	CASSLTGVGTEAFF	TGTGCTAGCAGCTTAACAGGGGTAGGCACTGAAGCTTTCTTT
-	-	TRBJ2-7	TRBV5-1	CASSLAGGPPSYEQYF	TGCGCCAGCAGCTTGGCGGGGGGCCCTCCCTCCTACGAGCAGTACTTC
-	-	TRBJ2-5	TRBV29-1	CSVVGAGRLQETQYF	TGCAGCGTTGTGGGGGCGGGCAGACTCCAAGAGACCCAGTACTTC
-	-	TRBJ2-7	TRBV6-6	CASSPNFNYEQYF	TGTGCCAGCAGCCCAAATTTCAACTACGAGCAGTACTTC
-	few	TRBJ2-5	TRBV27	CASSSHREPTGEQYF	TGTGCCAGCAGTTCCCACAGGGAACCCACGGGGGAGCAGTACTTC
TRBD1	-	TRBJ2-7	TRBV27	CASSQSFRGSPYEQYF	TGTGCCAGCAGTCAATCCTTCAGGGGGAGCCCCTACGAGCAGTACTTC
TRBD1	-	TRBJ1-5	TRBV4-3	CASSQRQGASNQPQHF	TGCGCCAGCAGCCAACGACAGGGGGCGAGCAATCAGCCCCAGCATTTT
TRBD1	-	TRBJ1-1	TRBV12-3/TRBV12-4	CASSGTGRTTEAFF	TGTGCTAGCAGTGGGACAGGGCGGACCACTGAAGCTTTCTTT
-	few	TRBJ2-1	TRBV6-5	CASRPGTGVGNEQFF	TGTGCCAGCAGGCCTGGGACGGGGGTAGGGAATGAGCAGTTCTTC
TRBD1	few	TRBJ2-1	TRBV13	CASSAPGQDYNEQFF	TGTGCCAGCAGCGCCCCGGGACAGGACTACAATGAGCAGTTCTTC
-	-	TRBJ2-7	TRBV6-5	CASRHRVNYEQYF	TGTGCCAGCAGACACAGGGTAAACTACGAGCAGTACTTC
TRBD2	-	TRBJ2-7	TRBV12-3/TRBV12-4	CASSLGRLAGGNEQYF	TGTGCCAGCAGTTTGGGACGACTAGCGGGAGGCAATGAGCAGTACTTC
-	-	TRBJ2-5	TRBV21-1	CASSPEPGTPEETQYF	TGTGCCAGCAGTCCAGAACCCGGGACCCCCGAGGAGACCCAGTACTTC
TRBD2	-	TRBJ2-3	TRBV12-3/TRBV12-4	CASSKPAGGSRTDTQYF	TGTGCCAGCAGCAAACCAGCCGGGGGGTCCCGCACAGATACGCAGTATTTT
TRBD1	-	TRBJ2-5	TRBV3-1	CASSQEGTGQETQYF	TGTGCCAGCAGCCAAGAAGGGACAGGACAAGAGACCCAGTACTTC
TRBD2	-	TRBJ2-3	TRBV3-1	CASSQGLAGGPSDTQYF	TGTGCCAGCAGCCAAGGCCTAGCGGGAGGCCCGTCAGATACGCAGTATTTT
TRBD2	-	TRBJ2-7	TRBV7-6	CASSPTSGSHPYEQYF	TGTGCCAGCAGCCCCACTAGCGGGAGTCATCCCTACGAGCAGTACTTC
TRBD1	-	TRBJ1-1	TRBV5-1	CASSPGGTGSETFF	TGCGCCAGCAGCCCCGGAGGGACAGGGTCCGAAACTTTCTTT
-	-	TRBJ2-3	TRBV10-3	CAIGGAQAYTQYF	TGTGCCATAGGTGGGGCCCAAGCGTATACGCAGTATTTT
TRBD2	-	TRBJ2-3	TRBV20-1	CSARHLRTSGTTDTQYF	TGCAGTGCTAGACACCTCCGGACTAGCGGGACCACAGATACGCAGTATTTT